The clone carrying this T cell receptor beta chain appeared a few times. The antigen remains unidentified. The data are from a study of T cells after yellow fever vaccination. Study results and limitations: Post-booster reappearance was seen for most primary-vaccination clones (roughly 96% CD4, around 90% CD8).

From germline, CDR1 is MNHEY and CDR2 SVGAGI. Trimming removed 5 bases from V and 3 bases from J, with 22 bases in between. The CDR3 totals 17 residues. TCRdb redid the calling of the 5' RACE reads with MiXCR, one entry per CDR3 protein. The sample lists hundreds of thousands of distinct CDR3 sequences, under 20% occurring once. Sequences were derived from PBMCs, sampled before the yellow fever booster vaccination. This sequence originates from a man aged 18 to 29 who received the YFV17D yellow fever vaccine. This chain connects TRBV6-5 to TRBJ2-5; no clear D. This CDR3 is CASSAAYEAGRKETQYF. CDR3 nucleotide sequence: TGTGCCAGCAGTGCCGCCTACGAGGCAGGCCGTAAAGAGACCCAGTACTTC.